The 23 T cell receptor beta chains below all came from one sample that was sequenced in a study of T cells in Graves' hyperthyroidism and ophthalmopathy (dated by TCRdb to between 2018 and 2021). The library was built by means of multiplex PCR. This sample was sequenced with an Illumina HiSeq 2000. The TCR beta CDR3 regions were amplified from RNA transcripts. For the first round of RT-PCR on the TCR CDR3, the HTBI primer set was used together with the Qiagen OneStep RT-PCR kit. TCRdb handled the public reads itself, with Q25 trimming in fastp and clone calling in MiXCR, and kept productive beta chains. Entries that share a CDR3 protein sequence are merged under the most common genes and DNA. The sample table shows hundreds of thousands of distinct CDR3 sequences, and roughly 23% are seen once. The ten largest clones capture about half of the sample. Sequencing used blood. These receptors came from a woman aged 70-85 years with Graves' ophthalmopathy.

This clonotype has a count of ten or more. V is TRBV11-2 and J is TRBJ2-7; D is unresolved. The germline V gene has CDR1 SGHAT and CDR2 FQNNGV. Trimming took off 5 bases at V and 4 bases at J, with 9 bases between the two ends. There are 12 residues in the CDR3. The CDR3 DNA sequence: TGTGCCAGCAGCGGGCTTCCTTACGAGCAGTACTTC. Protein product: CASSGLPYEQYF.

V gene TRBV20-1 combines with J gene TRBJ2-1, with 15 positions matching TRBD2. CDR1 is DFQATT, CDR2 SNEGSKA, per germline (reference sequence). J gave up 1 base and V 3 bases, and 7 bases lay outside the gene matches. CDR3 length: 18 amino acids. CDR3 sequence reads: CSASPYGTSGRSYNEQFF. CDR3 DNA: TGCAGTGCTAGTCCTTATGGGACTAGCGGGAGGTCCTACAATGAGCAGTTCTTC.

This chain links TRBV19 with TRBJ1-2; maybe TRBD1 (6 bases). Germline lookup yields CDR1 LNHDA and CDR2 SQIVND (reference sequence). V lost 4 bases and J 7 bases, leaving 13 bases between the germline ends. CDR3 length: 13 residues. CDR3: CASSKVTGSGYTF. In DNA form, the CDR3 reads TGTGCCAGTAGTAAAGTGACAGGATCTGGCTACACCTTC.

In DNA, the CDR3 is TGTGCCAGCAGCGTAGTGGGGGCCTACATCACAGATACGCAGTATTTT. This encodes CASSVVGAYITDTQYF. This chain joins TRBV9 and TRBJ2-3; tentatively, D is TRBD1 (6 bases). This CDR3 contains 16 residues. Between the trimmed V and J ends, which lost 0 bases and 2 bases, there was a span of 13 bases. The germline V gene has CDR1 SGDLS and CDR2 YYNGEE. Filled out from reference TRBV9 and TRBJ2-3, the complete variable domain reads DSGVTQTPKHLITATGQRVTLRCSPRSGDLSVYWYQQSLDQGLQFLIQYYNGEERAKGNILERFSAQQFPDLHSELNLSSLELGDSALYFCASSVVGAYITDTQYFGPGTRLTVL.

This clonotype was counted a few times. This sequence joins TRBV9 and TRBJ2-5, with a possible D match to TRBD1 (6 bases). CDR3 length: 13 amino acids. CDR1 SGDLS and CDR2 YYNGEE come from the germline V gene. Trimming cost V 3 bases and J 5 bases, with 11 bases left between them. CDR3 coding DNA: TGTGCCAGCAGCGGAGGGGGAACGGAGACCCAGTACTTC. It encodes CASSGGGTETQYF. Using reference TRBV9 and TRBJ2-5 for the parts outside the CDR3, the full variable domain is DSGVTQTPKHLITATGQRVTLRCSPRSGDLSVYWYQQSLDQGLQFLIQYYNGEERAKGNILERFSAQQFPDLHSELNLSSLELGDSALYFCASSGGGTETQYFGPGTRLLVL.

For this clonotype: This may come from a read error, since a much larger clone is one base off. This chain connects TRBV7-8 to TRBJ2-1, with D possibly being TRBD2 (5 bases). This CDR3 spans 16 amino acids. Germline CDR1 is SGHVS and CDR2 is FQNEAQ. The V end lost 1 base, the J end lost 10 bases, and 20 bases lay between the germline ends. The CDR3 loop reads CASSLDEGYGQLEQFF. CDR3 sequence (DNA): TGTGCCAGCAGCTTAGACGAGGGATATGGGCAATTGGAGCAGTTCTTC.

This clonotype has only a few counts. The genes are TRBV28 and TRBJ2-2; 10 bases agree with TRBD2. The germline V gene has CDR1 MDHEN and CDR2 SYDVKM. The length of the CDR3 is 15 residues. V dropped 6 bases and J dropped 5; count of bases not matched to a gene: 6. CDR3 region: CASRGAGGGTGELFF. The CDR3 DNA sequence: TGTGCCAGCAGGGGAGCGGGGGGGGGAACCGGGGAGCTGTTTTTT.

The V call is TRBV5-4, the J call TRBJ1-5; perhaps TRBD1 as D (6 bases). The CDR3 is 13 amino acids. Trimming took 4 bases from V and 5 from J, leaving 10 bases between them. Looked up from germline, CDR1 is SGHNT and CDR2 is YYREEE (reference sequence). CDR3 bases: TGTGCCAGCAGCATTCAGGGGCATCAGCCCCAGCATTTT. It is translated as CASSIQGHQPQHF.

V and J are TRBV30 and TRBJ2-5, with D perhaps matching TRBD1 or TRBD2 (5 bases each). The germline CDR1 and CDR2 sequences are GTSNPN and SVGIG (reference sequence). V lost 5 bases and J lost 14, with 24 bases in between. CDR3 length equals 13 residues. The CDR3 nucleotides are TGTGCCTGGTCCGGAACCGGGGCCTCCACACTTTACTTC. Its protein is CAWSGTGASTLYF.

This clonotype turned up a few times. The V call is TRBV18, the J call TRBJ1-2; D is ambiguous. The CDR3 runs 14 residues. V was clipped by 2 bases and J by 4 bases, with 11 bases between them. Germline assignment: CDR1 KGHSH and CDR2 LQKENI. CDR3 DNA sequence: TGTGCCAGCTCACCAGGGAAACCTGTCTATGGCTACACCTTC. Protein: CASSPGKPVYGYTF.

The chain recombines TRBV30 with TRBJ2-3, with 11 bases matching TRBD2. V shed 4 bases, J shed 6 bases, and the junction held 9 bases outside the gene matches. Per germline, CDR1 GTSNPN and CDR2 SVGIG (reference sequence). The CDR3 totals 15 residues. CDR3: CAWTYLAGGRDTQYF. The DNA of the CDR3 is TGTGCCTGGACTTACTTAGCGGGAGGGCGCGATACGCAGTATTTT.

This clonotype was seen a single time. The missing conserved phenylalanine or tryptophan at the end of this CDR3 makes a read error likely. This chain connects TRBV12-3 or TRBV12-4 to TRBJ1-1; 10 nucleotides align to TRBD1. Losses at the gene ends were 1 base for V and 1 base for J; bases not matched to a gene: 0. The CDR3 has 15 amino acids. This chain's CDR3 is CASSLGDRGNTEAFV. The DNA for the CDR3 is TGTGCCAGCAGTTTAGGGGACAGGGGGAACACTGAAGCTTTCGTT.

This chain connects TRBV7-2 to TRBJ2-1; TRBD1 might be the D (6 bases). Germline V lookup: CDR1 SGHTA, CDR2 FQGNSA. The CDR3 is made up of 15 amino acids. Trimming removed 5 bases at V and 4 bases at J, with 15 bases between. The CDR3 nucleotides are TGTGCCAGCAGCCTCCAAGGGGGAAGTTACAATGAGCAGTTCTTC. Translation: CASSLQGGSYNEQFF.

This clonotype was picked up many times. The chain has TRBV28 and TRBJ1-2, with 7 bases fitting TRBD1. The CDR3 sequence is 15 residues long. V gave up 6 bases and J gave up 5 bases; unmatched junction bases: 12. The germline V gene has CDR1 MDHEN and CDR2 SYDVKM. The CDR3 DNA follows: TGTGCCAGCAGGGTGCCTGGGGGGACAGCGTATGGCTACACCTTC. Residues: CASRVPGGTAYGYTF.

This clonotype has ten or more counts. The CDR3 DNA is TGTGCCAGCAGTACGGTGACAGGCTACGAGCAGTACTTC. It is translated as CASSTVTGYEQYF. This chain joins TRBV6-1 and TRBJ2-7; D might be TRBD1 (6 bases). Trimming took 5 bases from V and 3 from J, leaving 11 bases between them. The CDR3 is made up of 13 amino acids. Germline CDR1 and CDR2: MNHNS and SASEGT.

This clonotype has only a few counts. This rearrangement joins TRBV5-4 to TRBJ2-7; 8 nucleotides align to TRBD1. Trimming took 3 bases from V and 3 from J; bases not matched to a gene: 14. The V gene's germline CDR1 is SGHNT and CDR2 YYREEE (reference sequence). This CDR3 is 17 amino acids long. CDR3: CASSSDRQGSTIYEQYF. CDR3 DNA: TGTGCCAGCAGCTCGGACCGACAGGGGTCCACAATCTACGAGCAGTACTTC.

The chain recombines TRBV15 with TRBJ1-6; D uncertain. Trimming removed 0 bases at V and 3 bases at J, with 6 bases between. The CDR3 covers 15 residues. CDR1 is LNHNV and CDR2 is YYDKDF in the germline V gene (reference sequence). The CDR3 loop is CATSRERNYNSPLHF. The CDR3 region has the DNA TGTGCCACCAGCAGAGAACGGAACTATAATTCACCCCTCCACTTT.

This clonotype was detected only a few times. This chain joins TRBV5-1 and TRBJ2-1, with a tentative D call TRBD1 (5 bases). Trimming left V 0 bases short and J 5 bases short, with 12 bases between. The germline CDR1 and CDR2 sequences are SGHRS and YFSETQ. This CDR3 is 15 amino acids long. CDR3 protein: CASSLEGAPHNEQFF. The CDR3 nucleotides are TGCGCCAGCAGCTTGGAAGGGGCGCCCCACAATGAGCAGTTCTTC.

This clonotype was counted between two and nine times. The chain has TRBV29-1 and TRBJ2-3; 8 nucleotides line up with TRBD1. Per the germline V gene, CDR1 is SQVTM and CDR2 is ANQGSEA. After removal of 4 bases from V and 4 bases from J, the junction contained 1 base not matched to a gene. The CDR3 has 12 residues. CDR3 sequence (DNA): TGCAGCGTTGCAGGGGGCGCAGATACGCAGTATTTT. Translation: CSVAGGADTQYF.

The sample holds many counts of this clonotype. The chain is built from TRBV12-3 or TRBV12-4 and TRBJ2-3; TRBD2 aligns across 14 bases. The CDR3 consists of 15 residues. After removal of 1 base from V and 6 bases from J, the junction contained 0 bases not matched to a gene. The chain's CDR3 is CASSLGLAGGDTQYF. CDR3 bases: TGTGCCAGCAGTTTAGGACTAGCGGGAGGGGATACGCAGTATTTT.

J is TRBJ2-2 and V is TRBV6-1; 8 bases align to TRBD1. The CDR3 spans 14 residues. The germline V gene has CDR1 MNHNS and CDR2 SASEGT. With 5 bases clipped from V and 3 bases from J, the junction kept 2 bases outside the gene matches. The CDR3 nucleotides are TGTGCCAGCAGTTTCAGGGGGCACACCGGGGAGCTGTTTTTT. It codes for CASSFRGHTGELFF.

The chain has TRBV30 and TRBJ2-7; 8 nucleotides align to TRBD1. The length of the CDR3 is 11 residues. Germline V gene sequence: CDR1 GTSNPN, CDR2 SVGIG (reference sequence). The V segment lost 5 bases and the J segment 6 bases; nucleotides outside the gene matches: 3. CDR3 loop: CAWATGVEQYF. The CDR3 DNA is TGTGCCTGGGCGACAGGGGTCGAGCAGTACTTC.

The V gene is TRBV24-1, the J gene TRBJ2-3, with D unclear. Between the trimmed V and J ends, which lost 4 bases and 11 bases, there was a span of 15 bases. Germline lookup yields CDR1 KGHDR and CDR2 SFDVKD. CDR3 length: 13 residues. Here the CDR3 DNA reads TGTGCCACCAGTGACTCTGGCCTTATGAGGCAGTATTTT. Translation gives CATSDSGLMRQYF.